This record looks at one T cell receptor (delta chain) sequence and its context. Its antigen remains unknown. This sample is drawn from a study of Vδ1+ human thymocytes. Extracted RNA was reverse transcribed into cDNA. Multiplex PCR used pooled V-gene forward primers and a constant-region reverse primer to amplify CDR3s. TCRdb repeated clone calling on the multiplex PCR reads with CATT. The sample holds about 55,000 delta-chain clones; approximately 15% are singletons and the top ten take approximately 0.54%. Thymocytes were sorted as CD3+ TCRVdelta1+ TCRVdelta2- after alphabeta T cell depletion. Sorted Vdelta1+ thymocytes were 98% to 99.6% pure. The V and J ends lost 0 bases and 0 bases, in that order; junction bases with no gene match: 21. The CDR3 has 23 amino acids. Germline CDR1 TSWWSYY, CDR2 QGS. General observations from the study: Thymic delta-chain repertoires held 15% to 20% Vdelta2 sequences and few Vdelta3, despite high sort purity. Unexpected Vdelta2 sequences could cause misinterpretation of bulk repertoire data. Thymic TRG and TRD repertoires appeared highly polyclonal, with Gaussian CDR3 length distributions.

The sample was Vdelta1+ gamma-delta thymocytes from the thymus. The subset is: FACS-sorted CD3+ TCRalphabeta- TCRVdelta1+ TCRVdelta2- thymocytes. J is TRDJ1 and V is TRDV1; 11 positions agree with TRDD3. The sequence was collected from a boy under three years old who had congenital heart surgery. The CDR3 nucleotides are TGTGCTCTTGGGGAACTGGGCGGTACTGGGGGATATGGCGCGCCAAAGCACACCGATAAACTCATCTTT. Translation gives CALGELGGTGGYGAPKHTDKLIF.